Sequencing of this T cell receptor (beta chain) was carried out in a study of control samples from healthy donors and cancer patients. TCRdb's copy holds only in-frame clones and misses some; the assay was immunoSEQ multiplex PCR. The sample contains 98,000 or so clones, roughly three quarters of which appear only once. The CDR3 spans 13 residues. Trimming removed 3 bases at V and 1 base at J, with 7 bases between. Germline V gene lookup returns CDR1 SGHDT and CDR2 YYEEEE. The receptor's source is a woman aged 25 to 39 in good health. Sequencing was performed on blood. The chain carries TRBV5-6 and TRBJ1-1; D not resolved. The DNA for the CDR3 is TGTGCCAGCAGCTCCGGGCGGAACACTGAAGCTTTCTTT. Protein sequence: CASSSGRNTEAFF.